The clone carrying this T cell receptor beta chain was detected many times. Antigen specificity is unknown. This record comes from a study of T cell repertoires in cytomegalovirus infection. Study-level results: Clonotype analysis showed dominance of the ex vivo response by HLA-C-restricted CMV-specific TCR beta clonotypes.

TCRdb re-called the reads with MiXCR, one entry per CDR3 protein. This sample has around 210,000 distinct CDR3 sequences, with about 5.9% found just once. Trimming shortened V by 5 bases and J by 7 bases, and 11 bases separated the two germline ends. Per the germline V gene, CDR1 is SGHTA and CDR2 is FQGNSA. The CDR3 extends over 12 amino acids. The chain employs TRBV7-2 and TRBJ1-2; unclear D gene. The specimen was PBMCs. This sequence originates from a human donor in good health (CMV status not recorded). Some clones in this sample may be carry-over from other donors' samples. The CDR3 coding sequence is TGTGCCAGCAGCCCGCTTGCGGTTGGCTACACCTTC. This gives the protein CASSPLAVGYTF.